This T cell receptor (beta chain) was recorded in a study of STAT3 mutations in large granular lymphocyte leukemia. Study observations and caveats: In T-cell large granular lymphocyte leukemia, about half of patients showed multiple immunodominant subclonotypes.

The table lists this clone with a count of one. The antigen remains undetermined. Libraries were prepared by immunoSEQ multiplex PCR; TCRdb keeps only in-frame clonotypes and omits some of them. In the table there are 10,000 or so clones, 70% to 80% of which are singletons. The V and J ends lost 6 bases and 7 bases respectively, with 15 bases between them. Germline CDR1 MNHNY, CDR2 SVGAGI (reference sequence). CDR3 length: 14 amino acids. The chain combines TRBV6-6 with TRBJ1-4, with D perhaps TRBD1 (5 bases). Material for sequencing was peripheral blood mononuclear cells. The origin of this receptor is a man in his sixties with T-cell large granular lymphocyte leukemia. Some clones in this sample may be carry-over from other donors' samples. The CDR3 sequence is CASRPTTTAEKLFF. The CDR3 nucleotides read TGTGCCAGCAGGCCCACCACGACAGCTGAAAAACTGTTTTTT.